This TCR beta chain stems from a study of vaccination and CD4 T cells after COVID-19. Study-level information: Two of the convalescents were Hispanic, and convalescents were six males and four females.

Study results and caveats: There were relatively few convalescent patients studied, and there were no early post-infection timepoints. Researchers report that a median about 87% of reactive clones in convalescent patients surfaced only post-vaccination.

Notes on this clonotype: Its antigen is currently unknown.

Cultured CD4+ T-cell DNA underwent Oncomine TCR Beta short-read sequencing. Investigators isolated genomic DNA from cultured CD4+ T cells. TCRdb ran MiXCR on the PCR reads and lists one entry per CDR3 protein. The sample has about 15,000 distinct CDR3 sequences; about 48% are singletons. As to time point: late sampling 161 to 241 days after vaccination in three convalescent patients. The treatment: approximately 10-day PBMC culture with coronavirus spike peptide pools or control peptides (ViraFEST assay). Looked up from germline, CDR1 is MNHEY and CDR2 is SVGEGT. With V trimmed by 0 bases and J by 2 bases, 9 bases remained unmatched. The CDR3 covers 19 residues.

This specimen consisted of CD4+ T cells from blood, cultured in vitro, obtained about 7 months after SARS-CoV-2 vaccination. The sequence was obtained from a human donor who had recovered from COVID-19. The J gene is TRBJ2-2, the V gene TRBV6-2 or TRBV6-3; 10 bases are shared with TRBD2. As DNA, the CDR3 is TGTGCCAGCAGTTACTCGTCTAGCGGGAGCCGTCCAAACACCGGGGAGCTGTTTTTT. Its translation is CASSYSSSGSRPNTGELFF.